The 5 T cell receptor beta chains listed next were all sequenced from one sample in a study of cytomegalovirus exposure and HLA in healthy donors. PCR was performed using 60 Vbeta and 13 Jbeta primers. The table came from immunoSEQ multiplex PCR; TCRdb's copy has only in-frame clones and leaves some out. The sample lists under 65,000 clones; around 82% were seen once. The sequenced material came from PBMCs. Every receptor here comes from a woman aged 18 to 35 in good health and CMV-seronegative.

This chain connects TRBV9 to TRBJ1-1; D call uncertain. V shed 3 bases and J shed 0 bases, with 9 bases lying between them. Germline CDR1 and CDR2: SGDLS and YYNGEE. The CDR3 consists of 14 residues. DNA of the CDR3: TGTGCCAGCAGCGAACAGCCCATGAACACTGAAGCTTTCTTT. Protein sequence: CASSEQPMNTEAFF.

This chain links TRBV4-1 with TRBJ2-2; TRBD2 matches at 12 bases. Trimming removed 2 bases from V and 5 bases from J; junction bases left unmatched: 12. The CDR3 totals 19 residues. Germline assignment: CDR1 MGHRA and CDR2 YSYEKL. Here the CDR3 reads CASSQSRRLGLAGTGELFF. DNA for the CDR3: TGCGCCAGCAGCCAATCCCGGCGCCTCGGACTAGCGGGGACCGGGGAGCTGTTTTTT.

CDR3 nucleotides: TGCAGCGTTTTTACAGGGGAGACCCAGTACTTC. Translation: CSVFTGETQYF. This chain links TRBV29-1 with TRBJ2-5; D perhaps matches TRBD1 (6 bases). The germline gives CDR1 SQVTM, CDR2 ANQGSEA. The CDR3 runs 11 residues. Trimming stripped 5 bases from V and 5 bases from J, with 9 bases between.

The chain is built from TRBV5-1 and TRBJ2-7, with 10 nucleotides matching TRBD1. Trimming removed 7 bases from V and 3 bases from J; junction bases left unmatched: 10. This CDR3 is built from 15 residues. CDR1 SGHRS and CDR2 YFSETQ come from the germline V gene. The CDR3 sequence: CASALTTGGGYEQYF. The CDR3 DNA sequence: TGCGCCAGCGCCCTTACGACAGGGGGCGGCTACGAGCAGTACTTC. The full variable domain, with the rest looked up from reference TRBV5-1 and TRBJ2-7, is KAGVTQTPRYLIKTRGQQVTLSCSPISGHRSVSWYQQTPGQGLQFLFEYFSETQRNKGNFPGRFSGRQFSNSRSEMNVSTLELGDSALYLCASALTTGGGYEQYFGPGTRLTVT.

The rearrangement joins TRBV11-2 to TRBJ1-3, with TRBD1 matching over 7 bases. In germline, CDR1 is SGHAT, CDR2 FQNNGV. The CDR3 totals 14 residues. With V trimmed by 5 bases and J by 4 bases, 5 bases remained unmatched. The CDR3 nucleotides are TGTGCCAGCAGCCCCAGACAGGGAGGAAACACCATATATTTT. Translated: CASSPRQGGNTIYF.